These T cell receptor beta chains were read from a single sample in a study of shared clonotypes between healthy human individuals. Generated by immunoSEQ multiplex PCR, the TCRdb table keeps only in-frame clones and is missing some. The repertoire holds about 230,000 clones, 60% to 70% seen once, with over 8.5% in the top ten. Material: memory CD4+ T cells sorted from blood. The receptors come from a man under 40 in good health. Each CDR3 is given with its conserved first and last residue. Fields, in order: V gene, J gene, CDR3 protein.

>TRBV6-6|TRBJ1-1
CASSYYRKAFF
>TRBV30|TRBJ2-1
CACPLLPFNGEQFF
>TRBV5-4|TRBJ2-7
CASSSRQSSYEQYF
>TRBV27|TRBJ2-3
CASSFYRPSTDTQYF
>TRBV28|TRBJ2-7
CASSGTVYEQYF
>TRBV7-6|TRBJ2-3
CASSLELAGANTQYF
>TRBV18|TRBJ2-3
CASSPGGVDTQYF
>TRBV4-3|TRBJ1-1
CASSLTGTVNTEAFF
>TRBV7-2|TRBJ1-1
CASRSTGQGVVGTEAFF
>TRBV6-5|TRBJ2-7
CASSYRTSGSYEQYF
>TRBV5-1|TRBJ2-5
CASSLTSAQETQYF
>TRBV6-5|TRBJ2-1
CASSYDREEQFF
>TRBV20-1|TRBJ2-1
CSALEGRVFF
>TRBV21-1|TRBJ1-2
CASTLKTGYHYGYTF
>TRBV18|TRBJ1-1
CASSQSQGVGTEAFF
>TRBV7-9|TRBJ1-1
CASSYGEGTEAFF
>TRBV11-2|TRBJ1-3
CASSSGQLGNTIYF
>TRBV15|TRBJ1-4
CATSVHLSRTPNEKLFF
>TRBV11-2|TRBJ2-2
CASSLSGIVTGELFF
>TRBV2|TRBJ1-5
CASSEFDRGNQPQHF
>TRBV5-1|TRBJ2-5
CASSLNDGETQYF
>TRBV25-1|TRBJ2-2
CASSETNTGELFF
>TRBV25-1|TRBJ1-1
CASRNTEAFF
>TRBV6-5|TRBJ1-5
CASSEGRGEPQHF
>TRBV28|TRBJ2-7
CASSRVPGPFSSYEQYF
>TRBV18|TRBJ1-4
CASSPLGQGALFEKLFF
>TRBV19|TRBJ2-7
CARPLLAFSSYEQYF
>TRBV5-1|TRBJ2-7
CASSPSGFYEQYF
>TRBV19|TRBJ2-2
CASSVAGNRELFF
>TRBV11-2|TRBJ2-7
CASSLGGGTYEQYF
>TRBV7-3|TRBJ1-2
CASSLMDRDGYTF
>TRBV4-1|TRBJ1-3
CASSQADFSGNTIYF
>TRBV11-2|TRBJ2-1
CASSSIRGSSYNEQFF
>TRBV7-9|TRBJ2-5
CASSFDRAGGPLETQYF
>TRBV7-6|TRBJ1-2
CASSLGGRPGLANYGYTF
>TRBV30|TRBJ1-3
CAWSGHQSSGNTIYF
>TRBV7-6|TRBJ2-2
CASSSGANTGELFF
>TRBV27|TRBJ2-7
CAGGEQYF
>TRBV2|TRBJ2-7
CASRKTSGRALSSDEQYF